This TCR beta chain originates from a study of blood T cells in healthy people across ages. In its sample, this clonotype was seen a few times. Then a second PCR, running about 6 to 12 cycles, was carried out with a sample-barcoded 5' primer and a J-beta primer mix. TCRdb analysed the 5' RACE reads with MiXCR anew, one entry per CDR3 protein. The repertoire holds a few hundred thousand distinct CDR3 sequences, with 27% as singletons. The CDR3 totals 16 residues. CDR1 is LGHNA and CDR2 is YSLEER in the germline V gene. V shed 4 bases, J shed 7 bases, and the junction held 10 bases outside the gene matches.

This chain joins TRBV4-3 and TRBJ2-4; TRBD1 aligns across 10 bases. The sequencing input was blood. This clonotype originated in a woman in her 70s in good health. CDR3 nucleotides: TGCGCCAGCAGCCTACGGACAGGGGGTTTGTATAACATTCAGTACTTC. It yields the protein CASSLRTGGLYNIQYF.